These 26 T cell receptor beta chains share one sample of origin, sequenced in a study of naive and memory T cell subsets. An oligonucleotide containing a UMI was ligated to the 3' end of TCR cDNA. The SP2 primer and nested alpha and beta constant region primers amplified ligated cDNA in four rounds. TCRdb processed the 5' RACE reads anew with MiXCR; each CDR3 protein has one entry. The table includes tens of thousands of distinct CDR3 sequences, 6.5% to 9% detected once. Receptors were obtained from a female donor in good health.

The sample holds a few counts of this clonotype. The rearrangement uses TRBV5-6 and TRBJ2-7; D unclear. Between the trimmed V and J ends, which lost 0 bases and 3 bases, there was a span of 4 bases. The germline V gene has CDR1 SGHDT and CDR2 YYEEEE. The CDR3 has 12 amino acids. CDR3 in DNA: TGTGCCAGCAGCTTGGAAGGCTACGAGCAGTACTTC. Amino acids: CASSLEGYEQYF. The full variable domain, in which reference TRBV5-6 and TRBJ2-7 provide the parts outside the CDR3, is DAGVTQSPTHLIKTRGQQVTLRCSPKSGHDTVSWYQQALGQGPQFIFQYYEEEERQRGNFPDRFSGHQFPNYSSELNVNALLLGDSALYLCASSLEGYEQYFGPGTRLTVT.

A note on this clonotype: One base away lies a much larger clone, so this may be a sequencing read error. The V call is TRBV19, the J call TRBJ1-1; D uncertain. The CDR3 sequence is 13 residues long. The V and J ends lost 1 base and 1 base respectively, with 4 bases between them. CDR1 is LNHDA and CDR2 is SQIVND in the germline V gene (reference sequence). CDR3 DNA sequence: TGTGCCAGTAGTATAGGATGGAACACTGAAGCTTTCTTT. Amino acid sequence: CASSIGWNTEAFF.

This clonotype was seen more than once but under ten times. The chain's CDR3 is CASSPRQGRPNSYEQYF. The CDR3 coding sequence is TGTGCCAGCAGCCCTAGACAGGGGAGACCCAATTCGTACGAGCAGTACTTC. The chain uses TRBV6-5 and TRBJ2-7, with 8 bases that match TRBD1. V lost 6 bases to trimming and J lost 4 bases; unmatched junction nucleotides: 17. The CDR3 loop spans 17 amino acids. The germline V gene has CDR1 MNHEY and CDR2 SVGAGI.

This chain uses TRBV7-3 with TRBJ2-1; D call uncertain. Trimming stripped 1 base from V and 15 bases from J, with 19 bases between. Germline values: CDR1 SGHTA, CDR2 FQGTGA. There are 14 residues in the CDR3. The CDR3: CASSLNYVAPQLFF. The CDR3 bases are TGTGCCAGCAGCTTAAATTATGTGGCCCCGCAATTGTTCTTC.

In this sample, this clonotype turned up a few times. The chain is built from TRBV6-5 and TRBJ2-1; D is possibly TRBD2 (6 bases). CDR3 length: 15 amino acids. Trimming took 0 bases from V and 8 from J, leaving 14 bases between them. Germline CDR1 MNHEY, CDR2 SVGAGI. CDR3 DNA: TGTGCCAGCAGTTACTCTTGGGGGAGGAAGGATGAGCAGTTCTTC. Its protein product is CASSYSWGRKDEQFF.

This clonotype was seen a few times. V is TRBV20-1 and J is TRBJ2-5; 9 nucleotides match TRBD2. With V trimmed by 5 bases and J by 2 bases, 6 bases remained unmatched. This CDR3 has 14 amino acids. Germline V gene sequence: CDR1 DFQATT, CDR2 SNEGSKA (reference sequence). The CDR3 DNA sequence: TGCAGTGCTGGGCCGACTAGCGGTCAAGAGACCCAGTACTTC. The encoded protein is CSAGPTSGQETQYF.

This clonotype was counted many times. The genes are TRBV4-1 and TRBJ1-5; D possibly corresponds to TRBD1 (5 bases). V lost 0 bases and J 1 base, leaving 7 bases between the germline ends. CDR1 is MGHRA, CDR2 YSYEKL, per germline. This CDR3 region has 15 residues. The CDR3 sequence is CASSQEGLSNQPQHF. The CDR3 DNA reads as TGCGCCAGCAGCCAAGAGGGACTAAGCAATCAGCCCCAGCATTTT.

The chain recombines TRBV27 with TRBJ2-7; D gene ambiguous. Germline CDR1 and CDR2: MNHEY and SMNVEV (reference sequence). V lost 1 base and J lost 0, with 10 bases in between. The CDR3 consists of 15 residues. Written as DNA, the CDR3 is TGTGCCAGCAGTTTATTCCACTCGAGCTCCTACGAGCAGTACTTC. This gives the protein CASSLFHSSSYEQYF.

The V gene is TRBV10-2, the J gene TRBJ2-7; TRBD1 agrees at 7 bases. V trimming: 8 bases; J trimming: 3 bases; junction bases outside the gene matches: 4. The CDR3 length is 12 residues. Looked up from germline, CDR1 is WSHSY and CDR2 is SAAADI. This CDR3 is CASGSGGYEQYF. The CDR3 coding sequence is TGCGCCAGCGGATCAGGGGGCTACGAGCAGTACTTC.

The rearrangement uses TRBV28 and TRBJ2-1; D is uncertain. CDR3 length: 12 residues. Germline loops: CDR1 MDHEN, CDR2 SYDVKM. Trimming cost V 4 bases and J 10 bases, with 11 bases left between them. CDR3 sequence reads: CASSSRLVEQFF. CDR3 nucleotide sequence: TGTGCCAGCAGTTCTAGACTTGTCGAGCAGTTCTTC.

The table lists this clonotype with many counts. The chain has TRBV29-1 and TRBJ1-5, with a possible D match to TRBD1 (6 bases). V was cut by 5 bases and J by 6 bases, with 17 bases left in between. Per the germline V gene, CDR1 is SQVTM and CDR2 is ANQGSEA. This CDR3 spans 14 amino acids. The CDR3 bases are TGCAGCGTTCTACAGGGTACCGCCGGTCAGCCCCAGCATTTT. Translated: CSVLQGTAGQPQHF. The variable domain in full, completed from reference TRBV29-1 and TRBJ1-5, reads SAVISQKPSRDICQRGTSLTIQCQVDSQVTMMFWYRQQPGQSLTLIATANQGSEATYESGFVIDKFPISRPNLTFSTLTVSNMSPEDSSIYLCSVLQGTAGQPQHFGDGTRLSIL.

This rearrangement joins TRBV10-3 to TRBJ1-1; TRBD1 matches 8 bases. Trimming removed 7 bases from V and 1 base from J; junction bases left unmatched: 8. Germline V gene sequence: CDR1 ENHRY, CDR2 SYGVKD. This CDR3 contains 15 residues. CDR3 loop: CAIKWEDRGNTEAFF. CDR3 coding DNA: TGTGCCATCAAATGGGAAGACAGGGGGAACACTGAAGCTTTCTTT.

A remark on this clonotype: Relative to the germline gene, one junction end is altered; a read error may explain this. The rearrangement joins TRBV28 to TRBJ2-5, with D perhaps TRBD1 or TRBD2 (5 bases each). Germline values: CDR1 MDHEN, CDR2 SYDVKM. This CDR3 is built from 14 residues. CDR3 bases: TGTGCCAGCAGTTTTTTGAGGGACCAAGAGACCCACTACTTC. It translates to CASSFLRDQETHYF.

This clonotype was counted a few times. The chain links TRBV19 to TRBJ1-2; no firm D call. V was clipped by 7 bases and J by 2 bases, with 11 bases between them. The germline gives CDR1 LNHDA, CDR2 SQIVND (reference sequence). This CDR3 has 13 residues. Written as DNA, the CDR3 is TGTGCCAGTATCGACCGATCCAACTATGGCTACACCTTC. It yields the protein CASIDRSNYGYTF. Together with reference TRBV19 and TRBJ1-2, the CDR3 gives the full variable domain: DGGITQSPKYLFRKEGQNVTLSCEQNLNHDAMYWYRQDPGQGLRLIYYSQIVNDFQKGDIAEGYSVSREKKESFPLTVTSAQKNPTAFYLCASIDRSNYGYTFGSGTRLTVV.

The rearrangement joins TRBV18 to TRBJ2-2; unclear D gene. The CDR3 sequence is 16 residues long. CDR1 and CDR2 (germline): KGHSH, LQKENI. V was clipped by 6 bases and J by 1 base, with 15 bases between them. CDR3 residues: CASSDRLAVNTGELFF. In nucleotides, the CDR3 is TGTGCCAGCTCCGACCGCCTGGCGGTGAACACCGGGGAGCTGTTTTTT.

The chain links TRBV7-2 to TRBJ2-7; D is possibly TRBD1 (6 bases). V was pared by 3 bases and J by 1 base, with 7 bases between. Germline V lookup: CDR1 SGHTA, CDR2 FQGNSA. The CDR3 loop spans 13 amino acids. CDR3 bases: TGTGCCAGCAGCTTTGACAGGTCCTACGAGCAGTACTTC. Its translation is CASSFDRSYEQYF.

This clonotype came up a few times. One end of the junction fails to match germline, which may point to a read error. V is TRBV6-5 and J is TRBJ1-3; D is undetermined. The CDR3 contains 13 residues. The germline V gene has CDR1 MNHEY and CDR2 SVGAGI. The CDR3 region is CASMGLAGNTIYF. The DNA of the CDR3 is TGTGCCAGCATGGGTTTAGCTGGCAACACCATATATTTT.

In its sample, this clonotype was seen a few times. The chain links TRBV9 to TRBJ1-5; D call uncertain. Germline CDR1 reads SGDLS; CDR2 reads YYNGEE. The V gene lost 0 bases and the J gene lost 2 bases, with 12 bases spanning the gap. CDR3 length: 16 residues. In DNA, the CDR3 is TGTGCCAGCAGCGTAGAGGCAGGCCTGGGCAATCAGCCCCAGCATTTT. As protein: CASSVEAGLGNQPQHF.

Ten or more counts support this clonotype. The gene calls are TRBV11-1 and TRBJ2-1; D uncertain. The V end lost 6 bases, the J end lost 2 bases, and 11 bases lay between the germline ends. This CDR3 region has 14 residues. Germline lookup yields CDR1 SGHAT and CDR2 FQDESV (reference sequence). The CDR3 DNA reads TGTGCCAGCAGTCGAGACGACCCCTACAATGAGCAGTTCTTC. Its translation: CASSRDDPYNEQFF.

Only a few counts were recorded for this clonotype. V is TRBV4-2 and J is TRBJ2-7; D tentatively reads TRBD1 or TRBD2 (5 bases each). The CDR3 runs to 15 residues. Trimming left V 1 base short and J 4 bases short, with 14 bases between. Germline loops: CDR1 LGHNA, CDR2 YNFKEQ. CDR3 DNA: TGTGCCAGCAGCCAAGCTTCCCTGGGGGTATACGAGCAGTACTTC. It encodes CASSQASLGVYEQYF.

The chain combines TRBV25-1 with TRBJ2-3; 8 bases are a match to TRBD2. This CDR3 has 15 residues. Trimming at V came to 5 bases and at J to 5 bases, leaving 9 bases not matched to a gene. Looked up from germline, CDR1 is MGHDK and CDR2 is SYGVNS. The DNA for the CDR3 is TGTGCCAGCAGTTCAGAGCGGGAGAGGTTAGATACGCAGTATTTT. Amino acids: CASSSERERLDTQYF.

The table lists this clonotype with many counts. The chain links TRBV29-1 to TRBJ2-7; D is tentatively TRBD1 or TRBD2 (6 bases each). With 7 bases removed from V and 0 bases from J, the gap between germline ends came to 10 bases. The V gene's germline CDR1 is SQVTM and CDR2 ANQGSEA. The CDR3 has 12 amino acids. As DNA, the CDR3 is TGCAGCGGGGGGGACATCTCCTACGAGCAGTACTTC. Amino acid sequence: CSGGDISYEQYF.

This clonotype was observed a few times. This chain's CDR3 is CASSKGLDTEAFF. DNA of the CDR3: TGCGCCAGCAGCAAAGGGTTGGACACTGAAGCTTTCTTT. V is TRBV5-1 and J is TRBJ1-1; unclear D gene. The CDR3 loop spans 13 amino acids. Deletions cut 4 bases from V and 3 bases from J, with 10 bases between. Germline V lookup: CDR1 SGHRS, CDR2 YFSETQ.

This clonotype has a handful of counts. J is TRBJ2-1 and V is TRBV20-1; D is uncertain. Trimming stripped 4 bases from V and 10 bases from J, with 11 bases between. CDR3 length equals 11 residues. The V gene's germline CDR1 is DFQATT and CDR2 SNEGSKA (reference sequence). CDR3 coding DNA: TGCAGTGCTAAAATACGTAGGGAGCAGTTCTTC. This gives the protein CSAKIRREQFF.

This clonotype came up many times. This sequence joins TRBV12-3 or TRBV12-4 and TRBJ1-5; the match to TRBD1 covers 7 bases. V was clipped by 6 bases and J by 3 bases; unmatched bases: 5. There are 14 residues in the CDR3. CDR3 DNA: TGTGCCAGCAGAGACGACAGGGACAATCAGCCCCAGCATTTT. Its protein product is CASRDDRDNQPQHF.

This clonotype came up many times. This chain connects TRBV20-1 to TRBJ1-1; possible D gene TRBD1, 5 bases. The CDR3 length is 11 residues. From germline, CDR1 is DFQATT and CDR2 SNEGSKA (reference sequence). The DNA of the CDR3 is TGCGGAGGCAGTAAGGGGACTGAAGCTTTCTTT. This sequence encodes CGGSKGTEAFF.